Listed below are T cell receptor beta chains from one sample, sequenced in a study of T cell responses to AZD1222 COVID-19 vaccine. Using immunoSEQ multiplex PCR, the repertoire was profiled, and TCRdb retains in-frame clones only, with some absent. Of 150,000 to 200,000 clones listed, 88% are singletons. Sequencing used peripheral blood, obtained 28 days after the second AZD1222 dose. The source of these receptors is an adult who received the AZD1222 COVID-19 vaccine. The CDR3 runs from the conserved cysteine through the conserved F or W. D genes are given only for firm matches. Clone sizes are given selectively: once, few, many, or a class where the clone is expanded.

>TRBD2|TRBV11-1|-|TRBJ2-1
CASSPRRTSLNEQFF
TGTGCCAGCAGCCCTAGGAGGACTAGCTTAAATGAGCAGTTCTTC
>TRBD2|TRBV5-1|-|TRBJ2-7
CASGEGNEQYF
TGCGCCAGCGGGGAGGGGAACGAGCAGTACTTC
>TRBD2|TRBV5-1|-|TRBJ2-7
CATSGREGPLSYEQYF
TGCGCCACTTCAGGGCGGGAGGGCCCCCTATCCTACGAGCAGTACTTC
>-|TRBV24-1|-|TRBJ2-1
CATATARVHNEQFF
TGTGCCACCGCAACTGCGCGCGTCCACAATGAGCAGTTCTTC
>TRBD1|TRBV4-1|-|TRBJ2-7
CASSQEGGEVPYEQYF
TGCGCCAGCAGCCAAGAAGGGGGCGAAGTCCCCTACGAGCAGTACTTC
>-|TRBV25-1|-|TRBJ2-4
CASSDFVGESKNIQYF
TGTGCCAGCAGTGACTTTGTCGGTGAATCCAAAAACATTCAGTACTTC
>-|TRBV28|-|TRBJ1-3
CASSLKGNTIYF
TGTGCCAGCAGTTTAAAGGGAAACACCATATATTTT
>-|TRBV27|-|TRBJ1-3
CASSLSTPTSGNTIYF
TGTGCCAGCAGTTTATCGACCCCAACTTCCGGAAACACCATATATTTT
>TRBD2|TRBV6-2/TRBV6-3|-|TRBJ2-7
CASSPSAKGLAGLSYEQYF
TGTGCCAGCAGTCCCTCGGCAAAGGGGCTAGCGGGGCTCTCCTACGAGCAGTACTTC
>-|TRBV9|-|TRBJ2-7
CASSVKGGYEQYF
TGTGCCAGCAGCGTAAAGGGGGGCTACGAGCAGTACTTC
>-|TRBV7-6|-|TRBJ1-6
CASSLGSHPSDSPLHF
TGTGCCAGCAGCTTAGGTTCACACCCATCGGATTCACCCCTCCACTTT
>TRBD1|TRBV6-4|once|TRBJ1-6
CASRTTGEGPSPLHF
TGTGCCAGCAGGACAACAGGGGAAGGACCGTCACCCCTCCACTTT